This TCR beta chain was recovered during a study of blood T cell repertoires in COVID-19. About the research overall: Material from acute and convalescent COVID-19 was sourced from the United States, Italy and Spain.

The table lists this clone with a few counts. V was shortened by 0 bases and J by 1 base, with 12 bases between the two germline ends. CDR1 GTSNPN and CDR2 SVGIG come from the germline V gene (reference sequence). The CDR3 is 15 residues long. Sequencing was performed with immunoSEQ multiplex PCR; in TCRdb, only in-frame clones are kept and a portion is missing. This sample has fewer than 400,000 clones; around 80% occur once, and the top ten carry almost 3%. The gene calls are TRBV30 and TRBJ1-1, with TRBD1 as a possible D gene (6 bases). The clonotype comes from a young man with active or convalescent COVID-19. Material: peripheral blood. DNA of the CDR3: TGTGCCTGGAGTGTACGGGACACCCGGAACACTGAAGCTTTCTTT. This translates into CAWSVRDTRNTEAFF.